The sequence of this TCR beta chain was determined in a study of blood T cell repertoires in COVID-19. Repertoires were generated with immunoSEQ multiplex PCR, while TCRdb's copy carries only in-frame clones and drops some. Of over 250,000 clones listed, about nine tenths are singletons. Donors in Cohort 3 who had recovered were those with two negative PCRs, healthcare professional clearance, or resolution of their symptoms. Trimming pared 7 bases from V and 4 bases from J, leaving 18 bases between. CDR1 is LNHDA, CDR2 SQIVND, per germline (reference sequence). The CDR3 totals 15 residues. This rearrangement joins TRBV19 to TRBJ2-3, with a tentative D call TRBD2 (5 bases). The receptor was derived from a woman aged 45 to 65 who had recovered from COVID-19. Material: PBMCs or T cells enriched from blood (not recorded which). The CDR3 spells CASTLGSSRADTQYF. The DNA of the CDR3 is TGTGCCAGTACCCTGGGGAGTTCCCGGGCAGATACGCAGTATTTT.